The entry below gives a single T cell receptor beta chain sequence along with its context. The assay was immunoSEQ multiplex PCR, and TCRdb's table has in-frame clones only and misses some. The table includes roughly 250,000 clones, about 86% detected once. This CDR3 has 14 amino acids. The V end lost 7 bases, the J end lost 2 bases, and 14 bases lay between the germline ends. Germline lookup yields CDR1 LNHDA and CDR2 SQIVND (reference sequence). The entry originates in a study of blood T cell repertoires in COVID-19. Overall study: Sites across the United States, Italy and Spain contributed samples from acute and convalescent COVID-19.

What was sequenced was peripheral blood. This sequence was found in a woman younger than 45 with COVID-19, enrolled during active disease. The rearrangement links TRBV19 to TRBJ1-1; tentative D call: TRBD1 (5 bases). DNA of the CDR3: TGTGCCAGTAATGATGGGGCCAGCAACACTGAAGCTTTCTTT. Its protein product is CASNDGASNTEAFF.